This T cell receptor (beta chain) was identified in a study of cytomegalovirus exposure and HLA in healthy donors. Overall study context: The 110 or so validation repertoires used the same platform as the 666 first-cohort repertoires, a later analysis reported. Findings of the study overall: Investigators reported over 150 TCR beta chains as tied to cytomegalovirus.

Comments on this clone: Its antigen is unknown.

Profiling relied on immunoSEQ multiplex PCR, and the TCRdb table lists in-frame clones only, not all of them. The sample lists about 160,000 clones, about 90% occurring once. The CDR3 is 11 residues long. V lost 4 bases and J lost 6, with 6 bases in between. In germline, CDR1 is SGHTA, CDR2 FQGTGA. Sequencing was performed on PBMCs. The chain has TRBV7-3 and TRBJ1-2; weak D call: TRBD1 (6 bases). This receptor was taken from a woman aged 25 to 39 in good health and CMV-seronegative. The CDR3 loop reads CASSYRDGYTF. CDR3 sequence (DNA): TGTGCCAGCAGCTACAGGGATGGCTACACCTTC.